Following are 30 T cell receptor beta chains from one sample sequenced in a study of shared clonotypes between healthy human individuals. TCRdb's table, derived via immunoSEQ multiplex PCR, lists solely in-frame clones and lacks some. The table includes around 100,000 clones, under 80% detected once. The sequenced material came from memory CD8+ T cells sorted from blood. Subset meaning: CD45RO+ cells pooled with CCR7-negative TemRA cells. These TCRs come from a young man in good health.

This clone is termed medium-sized. Other DNA sequences in this specimen translate into the identical CDR3. This sequence joins TRBV6-1 and TRBJ2-7, with 13 bases identical to TRBD2. The CDR3 sequence is 15 residues long. V shed 1 base, J shed 4 bases, and the junction held 1 base outside the gene matches. CDR1 and CDR2 (germline): MNHNS, SASEGT. The CDR3: CASSEGTSGSYEQYF. CDR3 sequence (DNA): TGTGCCAGCAGTGAAGGGACTAGCGGGAGTTACGAGCAGTACTTC.

This CDR3 reads CASSEEGAASSEQFF. DNA of the CDR3: TGTGCCAGCAGTGAAGAAGGGGCGGCCTCAAGTGAGCAGTTCTTC. This chain uses TRBV6-1 with TRBJ2-1, with D tentatively TRBD1 (5 bases). Germline V CDR1 and CDR2: MNHNS, SASEGT. V was pared by 1 base and J by 9 bases, with 16 bases between. CDR3 length: 15 amino acids.

V gene TRBV5-4 combines with J gene TRBJ2-1; a possible D gene is TRBD2 (5 bases). The V gene's germline CDR1 is SGHNT and CDR2 YYREEE (reference sequence). CDR3 length equals 17 residues. Trimming cost V 4 bases and J 0 bases, with 17 bases left between them. In DNA, the CDR3 is TGTGCCAGCAGCCGGACGGAGCTAGCCAGCTCCTACAATGAGCAGTTCTTC. This translates into CASSRTELASSYNEQFF.

The chain couples TRBV15 to TRBJ2-7; D is possibly TRBD1 (6 bases). Trimming removed 6 bases at V and 5 bases at J, with 14 bases between. Germline V gene sequence: CDR1 LNHNV, CDR2 YYDKDF (reference sequence). The CDR3 contains 13 residues. CDR3 protein: CATRGGKDNEQYF. CDR3 in DNA: TGTGCCACCAGAGGGGGAAAAGATAACGAGCAGTACTTC.

The V and J genes are TRBV6-5 and TRBJ1-2; no reliable D call. V lost 0 bases and J lost 4, with 12 bases in between. The CDR3 runs to 15 residues. Germline loops: CDR1 MNHEY, CDR2 SVGAGI. CDR3 nucleotide sequence: TGTGCCAGCAGTTACTCGAATCCGGCGGGCTATGGCTACACCTTC. This gives the protein CASSYSNPAGYGYTF.

The rearrangement joins TRBV5-8 to TRBJ1-1, with a tentative D call TRBD1 (6 bases). The CDR3 has 15 amino acids. Germline-derived CDR1 and CDR2 are SGHTS and YDEGEE. V lost 5 bases and J 1 base, leaving 15 bases between the germline ends. CDR3 DNA sequence: TGTGCCAGCAGTTCCTGGGGGGGCGAGAACACTGAAGCTTTCTTT. Translation gives CASSSWGGENTEAFF.

The chain uses TRBV18 and TRBJ2-1; D is possibly TRBD1 (5 bases). The germline V and J ends were trimmed by 3 bases and 0 bases, with 9 bases remaining between them. The CDR3 spans 15 residues. Germline V gene data show CDR1 as KGHSH and CDR2 as LQKENI. CDR3 bases: TGTGCCAGCTCACCGACAGCGCCCTCCTACAATGAGCAGTTCTTC. It yields the protein CASSPTAPSYNEQFF.

The sample holds a few counts of this clone. This chain links TRBV7-9 with TRBJ2-7, with D possibly being TRBD1 (6 bases). CDR1 and CDR2 from the germline V gene are SEHNR and FQNEAQ (reference sequence). The ends were cut back, 6 bases at V and 0 bases at J, with 15 bases in the middle. The CDR3 consists of 15 residues. The CDR3 DNA sequence: TGTGCCAGCAGTTACCCAGGGGCTAGCTCCTACGAGCAGTACTTC. Translated, it gives CASSYPGASSYEQYF.

This clone was observed a few times. The rearrangement uses TRBV4-3 and TRBJ1-2; no firm D call. Between the trimmed V and J ends, which lost 4 bases and 4 bases, there was a span of 19 bases. CDR3 length: 16 amino acids. Germline loops: CDR1 LGHNA, CDR2 YSLEER. The CDR3, as DNA: TGCGCCAGCAGCCCATCAAGTAGCTACGACTCCTATGGCTACACCTTC. It translates to CASSPSSSYDSYGYTF.

The CDR3: CASNPGQGYEQYF. The CDR3 nucleotides read TGCGCCAGCAACCCGGGACAGGGCTACGAGCAGTACTTC. This chain connects TRBV5-1 to TRBJ2-7; 9 bases map to TRBD1. The CDR3 has 13 amino acids. The germline CDR1 and CDR2 sequences are SGHRS and YFSETQ. After removal of 6 bases from V and 3 bases from J, the junction contained 4 bases not matched to a gene.

This clone was observed a handful of times. V usage is TRBV7-7 and J usage is TRBJ2-1, with 7 bases fitting TRBD2. Trimming at V came to 5 bases and at J to 7 bases, leaving 11 bases not matched to a gene. The CDR3 extends over 15 amino acids. From germline, CDR1 is SSHAT and CDR2 FNYEAQ (reference sequence). CDR3 in amino acids: CASSKEGLGANEQFF. The CDR3 DNA reads TGTGCCAGCAGCAAAGAAGGACTAGGGGCTAATGAGCAGTTCTTC.

The sample holds a few counts of this clone. V usage is TRBV9 and J usage is TRBJ2-1; D ambiguous. CDR3 length: 16 amino acids. V lost 0 bases and J lost 0, with 10 bases in between. The V gene's germline CDR1 is SGDLS and CDR2 YYNGEE. The CDR3 DNA follows: TGTGCCAGCAGCGTAGAATTGTTAAGCTCCTACAATGAGCAGTTCTTC. This gives the protein CASSVELLSSYNEQFF.

V is TRBV7-2 and J is TRBJ2-1; D gene unclear. Deletions cut 1 base from V and 15 bases from J, with 13 bases between. This CDR3 has 12 amino acids. Germline-derived CDR1 and CDR2 are SGHTA and FQGNSA. In DNA form, the CDR3 reads TGTGCCAGCAGCTTAGGGGGATCAAGTTGGTTCTTC. This codes for CASSLGGSSWFF.

The V gene is TRBV7-9, the J gene TRBJ1-4; TRBD1 aligns across 12 bases. Germline V gives CDR1 SEHNR, CDR2 FQNEAQ (reference sequence). V shed 2 bases, J shed 7 bases, and the junction held 5 bases outside the gene matches. The CDR3 contains 16 residues. CDR3 nucleotides: TGTGCCAGCAGCTTATCCGGGACAGGGGGCTTTGAAAAACTGTTTTTT. Translated, it gives CASSLSGTGGFEKLFF.

This chain joins TRBV5-1 and TRBJ2-1; the match to TRBD1 covers 7 bases. The trim removed 6 bases at V and 5 bases at J, leaving 11 bases unmatched. The germline gives CDR1 SGHRS, CDR2 YFSETQ. The CDR3 contains 15 residues. For the CDR3, the DNA is TGCGCCAGCATCGACGTTGGGACAGAGAACAATGAGCAGTTCTTC. Residues: CASIDVGTENNEQFF.

The V and J genes are TRBV4-1 and TRBJ2-1; 9 nucleotides match TRBD1. The length of the CDR3 is 15 residues. After removal of 1 base from V and 7 bases from J, the junction contained 5 bases not matched to a gene. Germline values: CDR1 MGHRA, CDR2 YSYEKL. CDR3 DNA sequence: TGCGCCAGCAGCCAAGTCCGGACAGGGGCGAATGAGCAGTTCTTC. Encoded protein: CASSQVRTGANEQFF.

This clone was observed once. The chain has TRBV6-4 and TRBJ2-1, with 8 positions matching TRBD2. The CDR3 is made up of 15 amino acids. V dropped 5 bases and J dropped 4; count of bases not matched to a gene: 7. CDR1 is MRHNA, CDR2 SNTAGT, per germline. The CDR3 nucleotides read TGTGCCAGCAGTAGAGAACTAGCGGCATACAATGAGCAGTTCTTC. This translates into CASSRELAAYNEQFF.

V usage is TRBV19 and J usage is TRBJ2-7; no clear D. V lost 3 bases and J lost 3, with 9 bases in between. The germline gives CDR1 LNHDA, CDR2 SQIVND (reference sequence). There are 13 residues in the CDR3. The CDR3 DNA follows: TGTGCCAGTAGTATTAACGGTGGCTACGAGCAGTACTTC. It yields the protein CASSINGGYEQYF. Variable domain in full (rest from reference TRBV19 and TRBJ2-7): DGGITQSPKYLFRKEGQNVTLSCEQNLNHDAMYWYRQDPGQGLRLIYYSQIVNDFQKGDIAEGYSVSREKKESFPLTVTSAQKNPTAFYLCASSINGGYEQYFGPGTRLTVT.

The chain uses TRBV10-2 and TRBJ1-5, with D maybe TRBD1 (5 bases). There are 15 residues in the CDR3. Per germline, CDR1 WSHSY and CDR2 SAAADI. The V end was cut by 6 bases, the J end by 2 bases, with 14 bases between. This CDR3 reads CASRGPTVGNQPQHF. The CDR3 nucleotides read TGCGCCAGCAGGGGACCTACGGTGGGCAATCAGCCCCAGCATTTT.

The J gene is TRBJ1-4, the V gene TRBV7-9, with D perhaps matching TRBD1 (5 bases). Trimming pared 1 base from V and 6 bases from J, leaving 12 bases between. The CDR3 consists of 15 residues. The germline V gene encodes CDR1 SEHNR and CDR2 FQNEAQ (reference sequence). The chain's CDR3 is CASSLGRGEDEKLFF. The CDR3 nucleotides read TGTGCCAGCAGCTTAGGGAGGGGCGAGGATGAAAAACTGTTTTTT.

This rearrangement joins TRBV28 to TRBJ1-5, with D possibly matching TRBD1 (5 bases). There are 10 residues in the CDR3. V was clipped by 11 bases and J by 4 bases, with 6 bases between them. Per the germline V gene, CDR1 is MDHEN and CDR2 is SYDVKM. The CDR3, as DNA: TGTGCCGGGGGGAATCAGCCCCAGCATTTT. Residues: CAGGNQPQHF.

V gene TRBV5-5 combines with J gene TRBJ1-2; no firm D call. V shed 7 bases and J shed 4 bases, with 17 bases lying between them. Germline V gives CDR1 SGHKS, CDR2 YYEKEE (reference sequence). This CDR3 contains 14 residues. DNA for the CDR3: TGTGCCAGCTATATCTCGCGAAAGACCTATGGCTACACCTTC. This translates into CASYISRKTYGYTF.

This clone was detected many times. The V gene is TRBV10-3, the J gene TRBJ2-1, with D hard to call. This CDR3 region has 13 residues. Germline CDR1 ENHRY, CDR2 SYGVKD. V was shortened by 0 bases and J by 7 bases, with 7 bases between the two germline ends. CDR3 residues: CAISESDTNEQFF. The CDR3 DNA reads as TGTGCCATCAGTGAGTCTGACACAAATGAGCAGTTCTTC.

About this clone itself: This clone may be a read error of a much larger clone one base away. The gene calls are TRBV13 and TRBJ2-1; D is unclear. Trimming removed 5 bases at V and 9 bases at J, with 14 bases between. Per germline, CDR1 PRHDT and CDR2 FYEKMQ (reference sequence). There are 13 residues in the CDR3. CDR3 nucleotides: TGTGCCAGCAGCCATCTCGTCCGGAGTGAGCAGTTCTTC. It is translated as CASSHLVRSEQFF.

The DNA for the CDR3 is TGTGCCAGCAGCCTTAGACTCGGACGCTCCTACGAGCAGTACTTC. Translating it yields CASSLRLGRSYEQYF. This sequence joins TRBV14 and TRBJ2-7; the D is unclear. CDR1 is SGHDN, CDR2 FVKESK, per germline. The CDR3 has 15 residues. Trimming took off 4 bases at V and 0 bases at J, with 13 bases between the two ends.

This chain uses TRBV16 with TRBJ1-5, with D uncertain. V shed 2 bases and J shed 6 bases, with 17 bases lying between them. Germline CDR1 reads KGHSY; CDR2 reads FQNENV. The CDR3 loop spans 16 amino acids. CDR3: CASSQRVVPASQPQHF. CDR3 in DNA: TGTGCCAGCAGCCAAAGGGTTGTGCCAGCGAGTCAGCCCCAGCATTTT.

The V call is TRBV19, the J call TRBJ2-5, with a weak D call TRBD1 (5 bases). Trimming left V 3 bases short and J 5 bases short, with 16 bases between. The CDR3 spans 15 residues. Per germline, CDR1 LNHDA and CDR2 SQIVND (reference sequence). The DNA for the CDR3 is TGTGCCAGTAGTATCAAGTTGGGGCCGAGGGAGACCCAGTACTTC. Translated, it gives CASSIKLGPRETQYF. The whole variable domain, remainder taken from reference TRBV19 and TRBJ2-5, is DGGITQSPKYLFRKEGQNVTLSCEQNLNHDAMYWYRQDPGQGLRLIYYSQIVNDFQKGDIAEGYSVSREKKESFPLTVTSAQKNPTAFYLCASSIKLGPRETQYFGPGTRLLVL.

This clone was found once. The V gene is TRBV2, the J gene TRBJ2-7, with 11 bases fitting TRBD2. The germline V gene has CDR1 SNHLY and CDR2 FYNNEI. This CDR3 has 15 amino acids. The V segment lost 5 bases and the J segment 3 bases; nucleotides outside the gene matches: 6. In DNA, the CDR3 is TGTGCCAGCAGTACCATAGCGGGAGGGATCTACGAGCAGTACTTC. Protein: CASSTIAGGIYEQYF.

The chain couples TRBV6-1 to TRBJ1-5, with a possible D match to TRBD1 (6 bases). Trimming stripped 7 bases from V and 3 bases from J, with 13 bases between. Germline V gives CDR1 MNHNS, CDR2 SASEGT. The CDR3 has 14 amino acids. The CDR3 coding sequence is TGTGCCAGCACCCCAGGACAGAACAATCAGCCCCAGCATTTT. Residues: CASTPGQNNQPQHF.

The rearrangement uses TRBV7-9 and TRBJ1-1; tentative D call: TRBD1 (5 bases). This CDR3 has 12 residues. The V gene lost 6 bases and the J gene lost 1 base, with 6 bases spanning the gap. Germline assignment: CDR1 SEHNR and CDR2 FQNEAQ (reference sequence). CDR3 loop: CASSQGNTEAFF. The CDR3 nucleotides are TGTGCCAGCAGTCAGGGGAACACTGAAGCTTTCTTT.